The 12 T cell receptor beta chains below all came from one sample that was sequenced in a study of CD8 T cells in ankylosing spondylitis. Findings and caveats of the study: Blood from ankylosing spondylitis patients appeared to carry a characteristic roughly 8-variant TCR beta motif.

Their cognate antigens are unknown. TCRdb re-derived calls from the 5' RACE reads in MiXCR, one entry per CDR3 protein. The data show about 330,000 distinct CDR3 sequences, with 6.5% to 10% seen just once and roughly 14% held by the top ten. Sequenced sample: blood, either unsorted or a sorted T cell fraction (not recorded which). The receptors were gathered from a male donor with ankylosing spondylitis.

This clonotype was observed many times. This chain links TRBV5-1 with TRBJ1-2; TRBD1 might be the D (6 bases). The ends were cut back, 4 bases at V and 0 bases at J, with 16 bases in the middle. The germline V gene has CDR1 SGHRS and CDR2 YFSETQ. The CDR3 has 16 residues. The CDR3 here is CASSPADRGANYGYTF. The CDR3 DNA reads TGCGCCAGCAGCCCGGCGGACAGAGGAGCTAACTATGGCTACACCTTC. Filled out from reference TRBV5-1 and TRBJ1-2, the complete variable domain reads KAGVTQTPRYLIKTRGQQVTLSCSPISGHRSVSWYQQTPGQGLQFLFEYFSETQRNKGNFPGRFSGRQFSNSRSEMNVSTLELGDSALYLCASSPADRGANYGYTFGSGTRLTVV.

The CDR3 loop is CASSLADRTVDTQYF. The CDR3 region has the DNA TGCGCCAGCAGCTTGGCCGACAGAACAGTAGATACGCAGTATTTT. The chain joins TRBV5-1 to TRBJ2-3, with a weak D call TRBD1 (5 bases). The germline CDR1 and CDR2 sequences are SGHRS and YFSETQ. The CDR3 runs to 15 residues. The V and J ends lost 0 bases and 5 bases respectively, with 13 bases between them.

The table lists this clonotype with many counts. The V call is TRBV4-3, the J call TRBJ2-1; D remains unclear. The V gene's germline CDR1 is LGHNA and CDR2 YSLEER. Trimming stripped 4 bases from V and 0 bases from J, with 10 bases between. There are 15 residues in the CDR3. The CDR3 bases are TGCGCCAGCAGCCCAGGCTCGAGCTCCTACAATGAGCAGTTCTTC. Its translation is CASSPGSSSYNEQFF.

This chain connects TRBV3-1 to TRBJ2-2; 11 bases fit TRBD2. Germline V lookup: CDR1 LGHDT, CDR2 YNNKEL (reference sequence). The CDR3 has 16 amino acids. The trim removed 4 bases at V and 8 bases at J, leaving 9 bases unmatched. The CDR3 loop is CASSLRTSGPGGELFF. The CDR3 nucleotides are TGTGCCAGCAGCCTTAGGACTAGCGGGCCAGGAGGGGAGCTGTTTTTT.

The V gene is TRBV9, the J gene TRBJ2-1, with 9 bases fitting TRBD1. The germline V gene encodes CDR1 SGDLS and CDR2 YYNGEE. V was clipped by 4 bases and J by 4 bases; unmatched bases: 9. This CDR3 is 16 amino acids long. The CDR3 DNA follows: TGTGCCAGCAGCCTACCCGGGACAGGGCCATACAATGAGCAGTTCTTC. This encodes CASSLPGTGPYNEQFF. Complete variable domain (other parts from reference TRBV9 and TRBJ2-1): DSGVTQTPKHLITATGQRVTLRCSPRSGDLSVYWYQQSLDQGLQFLIQYYNGEERAKGNILERFSAQQFPDLHSELNLSSLELGDSALYFCASSLPGTGPYNEQFFGPGTRLTVL.

This clonotype was seen a handful of times. The CDR3 sequence: CSANPRDGGINIQYF. The CDR3, as DNA: TGCAGTGCAAACCCAAGGGACGGAGGGATAAACATTCAGTACTTC. This sequence joins TRBV20-1 and TRBJ2-4; a weak D match, TRBD2 (6 bases). Germline values: CDR1 DFQATT, CDR2 SNEGSKA (reference sequence). This CDR3 is built from 15 residues. Trimming pared 6 bases from V and 6 bases from J, leaving 21 bases between.

This clonotype was seen a few times. This chain uses TRBV10-3 with TRBJ2-3; possible D gene TRBD1, 6 bases. Germline CDR1 is ENHRY and CDR2 is SYGVKD. This CDR3 is 16 amino acids long. Trimming removed 2 bases at V and 2 bases at J, with 14 bases between. CDR3 amino acids: CAISEIRGGYTDTQYF. DNA of the CDR3: TGTGCCATCAGTGAGATCCGAGGGGGTTACACAGATACGCAGTATTTT.

This chain uses TRBV3-1 with TRBJ2-1; TRBD2 matches at 11 bases. V gave up 0 bases and J gave up 9 bases; unmatched junction bases: 7. Looked up from germline, CDR1 is LGHDT and CDR2 is YNNKEL (reference sequence). This CDR3 contains 16 residues. DNA of the CDR3: TGTGCCAGCAGCCAAGATGGCCTAGCGGGAGGTTCTGAGCAGTTCTTC. The encoded protein is CASSQDGLAGGSEQFF.

In its sample, this clonotype was seen a few times. The V call is TRBV7-3, the J call TRBJ1-5; no clear D. The V and J ends lost 3 bases and 5 bases respectively, with 8 bases between them. This CDR3 has 13 amino acids. The germline gives CDR1 SGHTA, CDR2 FQGTGA. The chain's CDR3 is CASSFTGDQPQHF. CDR3 coding DNA: TGTGCCAGCAGCTTCACTGGGGATCAGCCCCAGCATTTT.

This clonotype was seen a few times. This chain uses TRBV5-1 with TRBJ2-7; TRBD2 agrees at 8 bases. J was trimmed by 2 bases and V by 5 bases; bases with no gene match: 12. CDR1 and CDR2 from the germline V gene are SGHRS and YFSETQ. CDR3 length equals 16 residues. The CDR3 region has the DNA TGCGCCAGCAGTTTGAAGTTTACTAGCGGTGCCTACGAGCAGTACTTC. Protein: CASSLKFTSGAYEQYF.

The V gene is TRBV9, the J gene TRBJ2-5; unclear D gene. Deletions cut 0 bases from V and 2 bases from J, with 14 bases between. The CDR3 runs to 16 residues. Germline V CDR1 and CDR2: SGDLS, YYNGEE. The CDR3 protein is CASSVGIGVRQETQYF. CDR3 bases: TGTGCCAGCAGCGTAGGGATTGGGGTACGGCAAGAGACCCAGTACTTC. The full variable domain, with the rest looked up from reference TRBV9 and TRBJ2-5, is DSGVTQTPKHLITATGQRVTLRCSPRSGDLSVYWYQQSLDQGLQFLIQYYNGEERAKGNILERFSAQQFPDLHSELNLSSLELGDSALYFCASSVGIGVRQETQYFGPGTRLLVL.

The rearrangement links TRBV20-1 to TRBJ1-1; tentatively, D is TRBD1 (5 bases). Germline values: CDR1 DFQATT, CDR2 SNEGSKA (reference sequence). The CDR3 has 12 residues. V dropped 6 bases and J dropped 1 base, with 9 bases sitting between them. CDR3 DNA: TGCAGTGCCCTAAGGGGGAACACTGAAGCTTTCTTT. Protein: CSALRGNTEAFF.